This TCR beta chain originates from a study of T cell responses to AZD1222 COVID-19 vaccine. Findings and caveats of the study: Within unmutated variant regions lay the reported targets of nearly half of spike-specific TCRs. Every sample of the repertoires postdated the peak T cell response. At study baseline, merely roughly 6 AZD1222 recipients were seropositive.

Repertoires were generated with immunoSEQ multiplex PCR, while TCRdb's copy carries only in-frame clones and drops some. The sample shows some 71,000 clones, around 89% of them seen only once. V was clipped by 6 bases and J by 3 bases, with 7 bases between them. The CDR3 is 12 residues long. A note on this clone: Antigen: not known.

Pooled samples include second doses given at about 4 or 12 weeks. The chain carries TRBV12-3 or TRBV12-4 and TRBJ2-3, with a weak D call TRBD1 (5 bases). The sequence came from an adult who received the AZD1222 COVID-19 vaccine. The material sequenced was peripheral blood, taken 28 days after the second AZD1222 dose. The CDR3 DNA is TGTGCCAGCAGCGACAGAACAGATACGCAGTATTTT. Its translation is CASSDRTDTQYF.